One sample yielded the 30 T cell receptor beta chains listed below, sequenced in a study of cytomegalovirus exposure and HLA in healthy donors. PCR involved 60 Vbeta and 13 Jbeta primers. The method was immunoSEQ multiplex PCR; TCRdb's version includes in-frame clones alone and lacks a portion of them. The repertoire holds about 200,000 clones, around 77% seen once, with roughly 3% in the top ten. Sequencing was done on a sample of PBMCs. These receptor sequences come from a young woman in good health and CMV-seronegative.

The CDR3 protein is CASSYLQGRGTEAFF. The DNA of the CDR3 is TGTGCCAGCAGTTACCTACAGGGGCGCGGGACTGAAGCTTTCTTT. The rearrangement joins TRBV28 to TRBJ1-1; 7 bases align to TRBD1. Germline CDR1 MDHEN, CDR2 SYDVKM. The CDR3 has 15 amino acids. The junction had 10 bases not matched to a gene; V was cut back by 4 bases and J by 5 bases.

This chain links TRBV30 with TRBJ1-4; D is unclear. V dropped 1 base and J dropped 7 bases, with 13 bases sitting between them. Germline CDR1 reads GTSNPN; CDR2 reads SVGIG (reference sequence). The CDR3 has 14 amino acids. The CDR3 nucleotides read TGTGCCTGGAGTGACGGGGTATTATTTGAAAAACTGTTTTTT. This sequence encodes CAWSDGVLFEKLFF. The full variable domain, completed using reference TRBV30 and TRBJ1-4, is SQTIHQWPATLVQPVGSPLSLECTVEGTSNPNLYWYRQAAGRGLQLLFYSVGIGQISSEVPQNLSASRPQDRQFILSSKKLLLSDSGFYLCAWSDGVLFEKLFFGSGTQLSVL.

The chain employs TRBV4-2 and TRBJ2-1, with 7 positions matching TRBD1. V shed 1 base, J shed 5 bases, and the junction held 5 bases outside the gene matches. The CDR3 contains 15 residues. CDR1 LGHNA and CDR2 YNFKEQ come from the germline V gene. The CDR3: CASSQGVQGHNEQFF. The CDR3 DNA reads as TGTGCCAGCAGCCAAGGAGTACAGGGGCACAATGAGCAGTTCTTC.

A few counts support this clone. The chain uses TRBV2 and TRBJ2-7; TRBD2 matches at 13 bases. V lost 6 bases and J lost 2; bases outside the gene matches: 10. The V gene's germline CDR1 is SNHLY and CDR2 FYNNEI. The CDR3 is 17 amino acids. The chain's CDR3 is CASSAGFGLAGAYEQYF. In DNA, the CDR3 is TGTGCCAGCAGCGCCGGCTTTGGACTAGCGGGAGCCTACGAGCAGTACTTC. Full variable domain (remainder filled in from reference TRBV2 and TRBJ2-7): EPEVTQTPSHQVTQMGQEVILRCVPISNHLYFYWYRQILGQKVEFLVSFYNNEISEKSEIFDDQFSVERPDGSNFTLKIRSTKLEDSAMYFCASSAGFGLAGAYEQYFGPGTRLTVT.

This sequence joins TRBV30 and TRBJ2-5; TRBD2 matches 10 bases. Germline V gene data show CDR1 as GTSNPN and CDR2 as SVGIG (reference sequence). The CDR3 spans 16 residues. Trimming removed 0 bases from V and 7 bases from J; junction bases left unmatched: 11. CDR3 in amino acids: CAWSVGAGGLDGTQYF. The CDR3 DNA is TGTGCCTGGAGTGTTGGAGCGGGGGGGCTCGACGGGACCCAGTACTTC.

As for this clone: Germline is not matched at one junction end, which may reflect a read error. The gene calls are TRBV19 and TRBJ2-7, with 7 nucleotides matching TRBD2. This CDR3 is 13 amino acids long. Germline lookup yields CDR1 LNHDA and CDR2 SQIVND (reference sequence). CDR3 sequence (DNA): TGTGCCAGTAGTATTGCTTCCAGCGGGGAAAGGTCGTTC. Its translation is CASSIASSGERSF.

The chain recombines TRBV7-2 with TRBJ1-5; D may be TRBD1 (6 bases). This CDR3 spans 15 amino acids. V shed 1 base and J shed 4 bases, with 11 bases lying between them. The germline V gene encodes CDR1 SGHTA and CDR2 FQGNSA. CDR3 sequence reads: CASSLDRVGNQPQHF. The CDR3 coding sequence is TGTGCCAGCAGCTTAGACAGGGTGGGAAATCAGCCCCAGCATTTT.

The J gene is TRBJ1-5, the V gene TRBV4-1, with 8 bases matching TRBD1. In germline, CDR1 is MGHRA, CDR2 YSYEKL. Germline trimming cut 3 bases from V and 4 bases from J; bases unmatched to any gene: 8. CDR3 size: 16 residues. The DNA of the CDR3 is TGCGCCAGCAGCCAGGGTCAGGGGGCGTCGAATCAGCCCCAGCATTTT. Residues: CASSQGQGASNQPQHF.

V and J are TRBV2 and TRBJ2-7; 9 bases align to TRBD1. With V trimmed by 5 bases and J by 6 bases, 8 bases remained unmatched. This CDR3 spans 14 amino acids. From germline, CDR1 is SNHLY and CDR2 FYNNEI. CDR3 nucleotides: TGTGCCAGCAGTCCGGGACAGGGCATCGGCGAGCAGTACTTC. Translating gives CASSPGQGIGEQYF.

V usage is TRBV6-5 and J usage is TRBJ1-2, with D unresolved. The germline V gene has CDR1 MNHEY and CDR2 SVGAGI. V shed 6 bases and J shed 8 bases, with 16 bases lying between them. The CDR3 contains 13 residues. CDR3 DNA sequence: TGTGCCAGCAGCCCTGCGTTGCCCCCAGGCTACACCTTC. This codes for CASSPALPPGYTF.

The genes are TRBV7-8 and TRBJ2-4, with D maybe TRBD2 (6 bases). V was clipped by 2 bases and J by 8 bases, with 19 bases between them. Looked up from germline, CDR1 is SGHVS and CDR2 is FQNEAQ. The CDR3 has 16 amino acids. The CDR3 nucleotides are TGTGCCAGCAGCTTATTAAGCCCGGGACCGGGGGACATTCAGTACTTC. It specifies CASSLLSPGPGDIQYF.

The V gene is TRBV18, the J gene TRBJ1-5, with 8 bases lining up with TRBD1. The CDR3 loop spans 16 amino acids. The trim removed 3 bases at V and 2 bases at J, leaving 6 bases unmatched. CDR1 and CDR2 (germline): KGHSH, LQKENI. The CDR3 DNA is TGTGCCAGCTCACCTGGGACAGGCGGCCGCAATCAGCCCCAGCATTTT. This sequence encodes CASSPGTGGRNQPQHF. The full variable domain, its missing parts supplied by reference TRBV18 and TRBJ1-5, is NAGVMQNPRHLVRRRGQEARLRCSPMKGHSHVYWYRQLPEEGLKFMVYLQKENIIDESGMPKERFSAEFPKEGPSILRIQQVVRGDSAAYFCASSPGTGGRNQPQHFGDGTRLSIL.

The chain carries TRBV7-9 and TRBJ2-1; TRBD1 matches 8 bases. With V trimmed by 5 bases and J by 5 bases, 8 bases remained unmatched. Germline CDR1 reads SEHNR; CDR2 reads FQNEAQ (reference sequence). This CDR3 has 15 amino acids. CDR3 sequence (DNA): TGTGCCAGCAGCAGCCCGGGGACAGGACACAATGAGCAGTTCTTC. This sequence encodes CASSSPGTGHNEQFF.

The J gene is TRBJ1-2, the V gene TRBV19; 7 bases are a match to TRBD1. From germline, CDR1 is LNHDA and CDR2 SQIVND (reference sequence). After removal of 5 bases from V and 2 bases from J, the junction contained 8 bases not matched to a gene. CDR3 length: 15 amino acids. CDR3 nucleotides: TGTGCCAGTAGTTTTCAGAGAGGGGGCAACTATGGCTACACCTTC. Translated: CASSFQRGGNYGYTF.

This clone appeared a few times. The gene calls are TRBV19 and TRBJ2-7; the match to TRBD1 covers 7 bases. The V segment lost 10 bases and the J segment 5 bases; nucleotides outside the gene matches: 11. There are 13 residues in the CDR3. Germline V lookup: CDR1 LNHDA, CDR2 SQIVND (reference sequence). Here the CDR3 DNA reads TGTGCCACCGGAAGGGGGCATGCCGACGAGCAGTACTTC. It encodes CATGRGHADEQYF.

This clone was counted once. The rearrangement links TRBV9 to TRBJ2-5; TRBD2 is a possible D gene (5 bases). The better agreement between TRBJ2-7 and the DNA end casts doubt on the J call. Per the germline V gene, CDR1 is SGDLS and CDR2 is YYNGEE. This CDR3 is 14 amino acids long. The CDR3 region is CASSPRASTYEQYF. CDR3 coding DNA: TGTGCCAGCAGCCCGCGGGCCAGCACCTACGAGCAGTACTTC.

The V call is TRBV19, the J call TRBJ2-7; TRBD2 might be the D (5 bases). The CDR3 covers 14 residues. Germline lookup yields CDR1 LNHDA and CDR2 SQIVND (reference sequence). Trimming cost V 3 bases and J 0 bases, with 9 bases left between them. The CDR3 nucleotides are TGTGCCAGTAGTATCACGGGGAACTCCTACGAGCAGTACTTC. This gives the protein CASSITGNSYEQYF.

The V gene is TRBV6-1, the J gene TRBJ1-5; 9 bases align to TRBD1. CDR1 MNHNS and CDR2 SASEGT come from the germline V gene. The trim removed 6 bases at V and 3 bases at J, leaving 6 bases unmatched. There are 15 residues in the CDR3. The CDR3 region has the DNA TGTGCCAGCAGCGAATGGACAGGGGACAATCAGCCCCAGCATTTT. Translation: CASSEWTGDNQPQHF.

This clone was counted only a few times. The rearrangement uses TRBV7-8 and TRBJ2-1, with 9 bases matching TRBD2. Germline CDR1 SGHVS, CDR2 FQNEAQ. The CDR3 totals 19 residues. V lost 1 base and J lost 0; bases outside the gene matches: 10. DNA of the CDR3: TGTGCCAGCAGCTTAGTGGTCCCTAAGCGGGAGGACTCCTACAATGAGCAGTTCTTC. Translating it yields CASSLVVPKREDSYNEQFF.

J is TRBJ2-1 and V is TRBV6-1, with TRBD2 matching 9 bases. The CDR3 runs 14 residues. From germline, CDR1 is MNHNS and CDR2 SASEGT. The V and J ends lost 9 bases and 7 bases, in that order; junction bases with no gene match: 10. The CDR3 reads CASGGRVPWNEQFF. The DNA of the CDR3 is TGTGCCAGTGGCGGGAGGGTCCCTTGGAATGAGCAGTTCTTC.

The CDR3 protein is CASSPVRNRGPGELFF. As DNA, the CDR3 is TGTGCCAGCAGCCCTGTCCGCAACAGGGGCCCCGGGGAGCTGTTTTTT. This chain connects TRBV5-4 to TRBJ2-2, with 7 bases that match TRBD1. This CDR3 region has 16 residues. CDR1 is SGHNT, CDR2 YYREEE, per germline (reference sequence). Unmatched junction bases numbered 12, after V lost 4 bases and J lost 6 bases.

In nucleotides, the CDR3 is TGTGCCTCACACCCGGGACAGGGGGCCAACACTGAAGCTTTCTTT. This gives the protein CASHPGQGANTEAFF. This chain joins TRBV2 and TRBJ1-1; 12 nucleotides align to TRBD1. Looked up from germline, CDR1 is SNHLY and CDR2 is FYNNEI. The trim removed 11 bases at V and 2 bases at J, leaving 9 bases unmatched. The CDR3 covers 15 residues.

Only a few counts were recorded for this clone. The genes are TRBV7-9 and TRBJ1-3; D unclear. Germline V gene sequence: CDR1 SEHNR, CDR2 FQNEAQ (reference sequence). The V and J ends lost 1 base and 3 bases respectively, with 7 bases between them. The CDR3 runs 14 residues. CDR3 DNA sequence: TGTGCCAGCAGCTTAGGAGGGCTTGGAAACACCATATATTTT. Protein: CASSLGGLGNTIYF.

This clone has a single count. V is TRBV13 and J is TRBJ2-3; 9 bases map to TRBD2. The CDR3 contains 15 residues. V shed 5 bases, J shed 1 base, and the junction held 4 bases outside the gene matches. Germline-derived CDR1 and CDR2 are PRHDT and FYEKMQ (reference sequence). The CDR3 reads CASSGGLAGTDTQYF. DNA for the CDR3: TGTGCCAGCAGCGGGGGACTAGCAGGCACAGATACGCAGTATTTT. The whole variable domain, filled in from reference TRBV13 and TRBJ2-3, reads AAGVIQSPRHLIKEKRETATLKCYPIPRHDTVYWYQQGPGQDPQFLISFYEKMQSDKGSIPDRFSAQQFSDYHSELNMSSLELGDSALYFCASSGGLAGTDTQYFGPGTRLTVL.

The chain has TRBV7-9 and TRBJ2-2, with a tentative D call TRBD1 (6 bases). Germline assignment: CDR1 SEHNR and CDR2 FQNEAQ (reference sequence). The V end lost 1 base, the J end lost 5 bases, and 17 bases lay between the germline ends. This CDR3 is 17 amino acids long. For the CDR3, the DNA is TGTGCCAGCAGCTTAGTCCTCAGGGGATTGGTGACCGGGGAGCTGTTTTTT. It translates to CASSLVLRGLVTGELFF.

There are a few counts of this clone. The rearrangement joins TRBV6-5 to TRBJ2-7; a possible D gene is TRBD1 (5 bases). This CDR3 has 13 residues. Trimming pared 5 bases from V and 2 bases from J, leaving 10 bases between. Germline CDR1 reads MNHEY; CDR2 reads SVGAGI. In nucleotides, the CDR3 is TGTGCCAGCAGTGAAGCAGGGCCCTACGAGCAGTACTTC. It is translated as CASSEAGPYEQYF.

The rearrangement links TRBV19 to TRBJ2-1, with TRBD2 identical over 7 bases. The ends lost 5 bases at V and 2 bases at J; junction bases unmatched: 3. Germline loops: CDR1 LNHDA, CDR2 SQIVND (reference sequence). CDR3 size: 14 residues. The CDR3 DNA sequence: TGTGCCAGTAGTTGGGGGGGTCCCTACAATGAGCAGTTCTTC. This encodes CASSWGGPYNEQFF. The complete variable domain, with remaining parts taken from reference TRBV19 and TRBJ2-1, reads DGGITQSPKYLFRKEGQNVTLSCEQNLNHDAMYWYRQDPGQGLRLIYYSQIVNDFQKGDIAEGYSVSREKKESFPLTVTSAQKNPTAFYLCASSWGGPYNEQFFGPGTRLTVL.

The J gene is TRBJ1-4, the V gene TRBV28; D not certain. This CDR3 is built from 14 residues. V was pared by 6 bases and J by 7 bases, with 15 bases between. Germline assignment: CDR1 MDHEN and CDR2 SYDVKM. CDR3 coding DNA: TGTGCCAGCAGCTACCGCGGTTGGGTTGAAAAACTGTTTTTT. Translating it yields CASSYRGWVEKLFF.

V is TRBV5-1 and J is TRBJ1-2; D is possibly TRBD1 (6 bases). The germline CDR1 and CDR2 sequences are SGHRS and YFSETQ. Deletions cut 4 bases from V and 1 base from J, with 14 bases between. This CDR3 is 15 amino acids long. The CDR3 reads CASSGTGYGNYGYTF. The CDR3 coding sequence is TGCGCCAGCAGCGGAACAGGGTATGGTAACTATGGCTACACCTTC.

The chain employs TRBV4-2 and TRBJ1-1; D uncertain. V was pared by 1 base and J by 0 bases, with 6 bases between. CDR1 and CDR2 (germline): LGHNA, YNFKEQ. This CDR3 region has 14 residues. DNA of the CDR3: TGTGCCAGCAGCCAAGGGGAGGTGAACACTGAAGCTTTCTTT. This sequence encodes CASSQGEVNTEAFF.